Shown below are 20 T cell receptor beta chains from a single sample sequenced in a study of T cell responses to AZD1222 COVID-19 vaccine. Method: immunoSEQ multiplex PCR; TCRdb's copy keeps in-frame clones and lacks some. The repertoire holds some 120,000 clones, with 70% to 90% as singletons. The material was peripheral blood, obtained on day 0 of AZD1222 vaccination. These receptor sequences come from an adult in good health.

The chain is built from TRBV25-1 and TRBJ1-3; the D gene is possibly TRBD1 (5 bases). The V end lost 6 bases, the J end lost 3 bases, and 9 bases lay between the germline ends. Germline loops: CDR1 MGHDK, CDR2 SYGVNS. This CDR3 contains 13 residues. CDR3 coding DNA: TGTGCCAGCAGGGGGCACGGTGGAAACACCATATATTTT. Its protein product is CASRGHGGNTIYF.

This clone was observed a single time. V usage is TRBV6-5 and J usage is TRBJ1-6; a possible D gene is TRBD1 (6 bases). The CDR3 has 16 residues. The V end lost 0 bases, the J end lost 8 bases, and 14 bases lay between the germline ends. The germline CDR1 and CDR2 sequences are MNHEY and SVGAGI. CDR3: CASSYSQGVWDSPLHF. The CDR3 region has the DNA TGTGCCAGCAGTTACTCACAGGGTGTTTGGGATTCACCCCTCCACTTT.

The gene calls are TRBV19 and TRBJ1-1; perhaps TRBD1 as D (5 bases). CDR3 length: 16 residues. V lost 5 bases to trimming and J lost 0 bases, with 16 bases between them. CDR1 LNHDA and CDR2 SQIVND come from the germline V gene (reference sequence). Here the CDR3 reads CASSPTAGRVNTEAFF. CDR3 DNA sequence: TGTGCCAGTAGTCCCACCGCCGGCAGGGTGAACACTGAAGCTTTCTTT.

The rearrangement joins TRBV7-9 to TRBJ1-4; 7 nucleotides align to TRBD1. From germline, CDR1 is SEHNR and CDR2 FQNEAQ (reference sequence). The CDR3 runs 14 residues. V shed 5 bases and J 13 bases; nucleotides not matched to a gene: 13. The CDR3 protein is CASSRKQGTGSLFF. DNA for the CDR3: TGTGCCAGCAGCCGAAAACAGGGGACCGGGTCACTGTTTTTT.

V and J are TRBV6-6 and TRBJ1-6, with 8 bases lining up with TRBD1. The germline CDR1 and CDR2 sequences are MNHNY and SVGAGI (reference sequence). V lost 5 bases and J lost 14; bases outside the gene matches: 11. The CDR3 sequence is 14 residues long. Here the CDR3 reads CASSMDRATSSLHF. Here the CDR3 DNA reads TGTGCCAGCAGTATGGACAGGGCGACCAGCTCCCTCCACTTT.

This chain joins TRBV20-1 and TRBJ1-5, with TRBD1 matching 8 bases. Per the germline V gene, CDR1 is DFQATT and CDR2 is SNEGSKA (reference sequence). Germline trimming cut 3 bases from V and 4 bases from J; bases unmatched to any gene: 5. This CDR3 is built from 14 residues. CDR3 sequence (DNA): TGCAGTGCTAGTCCAGGGGGCACGAATCAGCCCCAGCATTTT. Its protein product is CSASPGGTNQPQHF.

The chain links TRBV28 to TRBJ2-7; D gene unclear. The germline V and J ends were trimmed by 6 bases and 3 bases, with 9 bases remaining between them. This CDR3 region has 12 residues. Per the germline V gene, CDR1 is MDHEN and CDR2 is SYDVKM. DNA for the CDR3: TGTGCCAGCAGCCTACAGAACTACGAGCAGTACTTC. Its protein is CASSLQNYEQYF.

About this clone: The limits of the CDR3 on the DNA are not certain, so only TCRdb's listed CDR3 is given. V is TRBV21-1 and J is TRBJ2-7; no DNA check was done on the table's D call, TRBD1. TRBV21-1 represents a pseudogene. The CDR3 is 16 residues long, counting both termini. CDR3 in amino acids: CASSKSWGQGSHEQYF.

This chain joins TRBV10-2 and TRBJ1-1; D unclear. V was clipped by 3 bases and J by 1 base, with 6 bases between them. Looked up from germline, CDR1 is WSHSY and CDR2 is SAAADI. CDR3 length equals 13 residues. The CDR3 is CASSDGRNTEAFF. CDR3 sequence (DNA): TGCGCCAGCAGTGATGGCCGGAACACTGAAGCTTTCTTT.

This chain uses TRBV19 with TRBJ2-1; the match to TRBD2 covers 8 bases. Per germline, CDR1 LNHDA and CDR2 SQIVND (reference sequence). The CDR3 covers 15 residues. The V gene end was trimmed by 4 bases and the J gene end by 2 bases; junction bases not matched to a gene: 4. The CDR3 DNA follows: TGTGCCAGTAGTACCCGGGGGGGCACCTACAATGAGCAGTTCTTC. This sequence encodes CASSTRGGTYNEQFF.

The V call is TRBV12-3 or TRBV12-4, the J call TRBJ2-7, with TRBD1 identical over 7 bases. The CDR3 totals 13 residues. Germline trimming cut 7 bases from V and 1 base from J; bases unmatched to any gene: 4. The CDR3 reads CASTRQGSYEQYF. The DNA of the CDR3 is TGTGCCAGCACCCGACAGGGTTCCTACGAGCAGTACTTC.

The V gene is TRBV6-6, the J gene TRBJ1-4; D uncertain. This CDR3 has 16 amino acids. V was cut by 2 bases and J by 2 bases, with 12 bases left in between. Germline CDR1 MNHNY, CDR2 SVGAGI (reference sequence). The CDR3 reads CASSYAQYPTNEKLFF. The CDR3, as DNA: TGTGCCAGCAGTTACGCGCAGTACCCCACTAATGAAAAACTGTTTTTT.

The rearrangement links TRBV5-4 to TRBJ1-1; a weak D match, TRBD1 (5 bases). Trimming pared 1 base from V and 3 bases from J, leaving 16 bases between. This CDR3 is 16 amino acids long. The germline V gene encodes CDR1 SGHNT and CDR2 YYREEE (reference sequence). The CDR3 DNA is TGTGCCAGCAGCTTGTATCAGGGAGGGAAGGACACTGAAGCTTTCTTT. It codes for CASSLYQGGKDTEAFF.

This chain uses TRBV10-3 with TRBJ2-3; a weak D match, TRBD1 (5 bases). Germline V gene sequence: CDR1 ENHRY, CDR2 SYGVKD. The CDR3 covers 13 residues. Trimming took off 8 bases at V and 1 base at J, with 10 bases between the two ends. In DNA form, the CDR3 reads TGTGCCATCTTACAGGACGGCACAGATACGCAGTATTTT. This translates into CAILQDGTDTQYF.

The chain links TRBV18 to TRBJ1-6; no clear D gene. Trimming shortened V by 3 bases and J by 8 bases, and 14 bases separated the two germline ends. CDR3 length equals 15 residues. Germline lookup yields CDR1 KGHSH and CDR2 LQKENI. The CDR3 bases are TGTGCCAGCTCACCCACGAAGGGTGTCGATTCACCCCTCCACTTT. Protein: CASSPTKGVDSPLHF.

This clone was seen a single time. In nucleotides, the CDR3 is TGTGCCAGCAGCTTGGGGTTTAACTATGGCTACACCTTC. Its translation is CASSLGFNYGYTF. The chain uses TRBV5-4 and TRBJ1-2; no clear D. V was pared by 0 bases and J by 1 base, with 4 bases between. The CDR3 is 13 amino acids. Germline CDR1 SGHNT, CDR2 YYREEE (reference sequence).

This clone is a singleton in its sample. V is TRBV28 and J is TRBJ1-1; TRBD1 matches at 9 bases. Trimming removed 1 base from V and 6 bases from J; junction bases left unmatched: 9. The CDR3 loop spans 16 amino acids. CDR1 and CDR2 (germline): MDHEN, SYDVKM. The CDR3 DNA reads TGTGCCAGCAGTTTATTGGGGACAGGGCCGTCGTCTGAAGCTTTCTTT. Encoded protein: CASSLLGTGPSSEAFF.

This clone was observed a handful of times. This chain links TRBV5-5 with TRBJ1-4; 11 bases agree with TRBD1. CDR1 and CDR2 from the germline V gene are SGHKS and YYEKEE (reference sequence). V trimming: 6 bases; J trimming: 5 bases; junction bases outside the gene matches: 6. The CDR3 has 15 residues. The CDR3 region is CASTKDRGRNEKLFF. CDR3 sequence (DNA): TGTGCCAGCACCAAGGACAGGGGGCGCAATGAAAAACTGTTTTTT.

The chain recombines TRBV6-5 with TRBJ1-5; D may be TRBD1 (5 bases). CDR3 length: 15 amino acids. V lost 7 bases, J lost 0 bases, and 13 bases lay in between. Germline V gene lookup returns CDR1 MNHEY and CDR2 SVGAGI. Here the CDR3 DNA reads TGTGCCAGCATTTTTGACAGAGTTAGCAATCAGCCCCAGCATTTT. Translating it yields CASIFDRVSNQPQHF.

The chain joins TRBV19 to TRBJ2-1; D unresolved. The CDR3 spans 14 residues. Trimming removed 1 base from V and 3 bases from J, with 7 bases in between. CDR1 LNHDA and CDR2 SQIVND come from the germline V gene (reference sequence). CDR3: CASSIGGDYNEQFF. CDR3 in DNA: TGTGCCAGTAGTATAGGCGGAGACTACAATGAGCAGTTCTTC.